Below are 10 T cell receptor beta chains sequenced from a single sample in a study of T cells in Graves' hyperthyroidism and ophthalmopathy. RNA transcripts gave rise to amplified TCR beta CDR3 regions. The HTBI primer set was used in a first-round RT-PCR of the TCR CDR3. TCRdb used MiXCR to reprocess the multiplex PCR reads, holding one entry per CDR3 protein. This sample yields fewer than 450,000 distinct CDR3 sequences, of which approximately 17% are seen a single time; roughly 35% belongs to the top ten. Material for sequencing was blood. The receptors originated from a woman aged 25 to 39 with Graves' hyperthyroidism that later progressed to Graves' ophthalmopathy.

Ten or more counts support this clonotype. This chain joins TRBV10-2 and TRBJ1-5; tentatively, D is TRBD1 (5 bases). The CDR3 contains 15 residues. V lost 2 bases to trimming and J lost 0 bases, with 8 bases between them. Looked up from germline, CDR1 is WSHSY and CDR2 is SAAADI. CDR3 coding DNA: TGCGCCAGCAGTGAGGCAGGGTATAGCAATCAGCCCCAGCATTTT. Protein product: CASSEAGYSNQPQHF.

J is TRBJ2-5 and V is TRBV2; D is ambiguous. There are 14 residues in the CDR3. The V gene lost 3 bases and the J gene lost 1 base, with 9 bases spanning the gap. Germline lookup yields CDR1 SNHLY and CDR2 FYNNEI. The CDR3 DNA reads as TGTGCCAGCAGTGACCAACGAGGCCAAGAGACCCAGTACTTC. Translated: CASSDQRGQETQYF.

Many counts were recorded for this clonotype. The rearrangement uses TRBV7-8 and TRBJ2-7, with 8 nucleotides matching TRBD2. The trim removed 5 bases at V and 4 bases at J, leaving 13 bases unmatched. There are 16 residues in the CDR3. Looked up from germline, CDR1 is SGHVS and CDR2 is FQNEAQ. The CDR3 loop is CASSREVSGTGYEQYF. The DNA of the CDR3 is TGTGCCAGCAGCCGGGAAGTTAGCGGGACGGGGTACGAGCAGTACTTC.

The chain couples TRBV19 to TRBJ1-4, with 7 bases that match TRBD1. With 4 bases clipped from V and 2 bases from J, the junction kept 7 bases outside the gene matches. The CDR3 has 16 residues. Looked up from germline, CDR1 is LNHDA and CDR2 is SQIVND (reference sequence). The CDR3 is CASSRDSLRTNEKLFF. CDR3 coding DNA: TGTGCCAGTAGTAGGGACAGCCTGCGGACTAATGAAAAACTGTTTTTT. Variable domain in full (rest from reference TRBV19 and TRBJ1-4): DGGITQSPKYLFRKEGQNVTLSCEQNLNHDAMYWYRQDPGQGLRLIYYSQIVNDFQKGDIAEGYSVSREKKESFPLTVTSAQKNPTAFYLCASSRDSLRTNEKLFFGSGTQLSVL.

CDR3 residues: CATSDFIRGNTDTQYF. In DNA, the CDR3 is TGTGCCACCAGTGATTTTATCCGGGGTAACACAGATACGCAGTATTTT. V is TRBV24-1 and J is TRBJ2-3, with D perhaps TRBD2 (5 bases). This CDR3 is 16 amino acids long. Trimming removed 1 base at V and 2 bases at J, with 12 bases between. The germline V gene has CDR1 KGHDR and CDR2 SFDVKD.

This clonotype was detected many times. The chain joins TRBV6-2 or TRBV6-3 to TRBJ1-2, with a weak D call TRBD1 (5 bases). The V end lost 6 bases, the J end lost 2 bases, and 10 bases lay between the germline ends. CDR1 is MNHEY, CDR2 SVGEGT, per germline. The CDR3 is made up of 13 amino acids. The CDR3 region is CASRDPGNYGYTF. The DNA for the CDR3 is TGTGCCAGCAGAGATCCAGGGAACTATGGCTACACCTTC.

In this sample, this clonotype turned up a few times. CDR3 loop: CASSEEAYNEQFF. The DNA for the CDR3 is TGTGCCAGCAGTGAGGAGGCGTACAATGAGCAGTTCTTC. The chain recombines TRBV2 with TRBJ2-1; a weak D match, TRBD2 (5 bases). Germline lookup yields CDR1 SNHLY and CDR2 FYNNEI. The CDR3 has 13 amino acids. Trimming left V 3 bases short and J 4 bases short, with 7 bases between.

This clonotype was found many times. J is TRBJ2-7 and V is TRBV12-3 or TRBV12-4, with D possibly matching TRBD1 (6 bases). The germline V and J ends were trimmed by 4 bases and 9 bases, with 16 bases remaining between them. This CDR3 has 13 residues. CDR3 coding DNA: TGTGCCAGCAGTTCCCTACAGGGCCTCGGGCAGTACTTC. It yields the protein CASSSLQGLGQYF.

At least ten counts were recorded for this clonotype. The CDR3 region has the DNA TGTGCCAGCAGCAGTACATGGGGCGGTTACAATGAGCAGTTCTTC. This sequence encodes CASSSTWGGYNEQFF. The rearrangement links TRBV12-3 or TRBV12-4 to TRBJ2-1, with a tentative D call TRBD1 (5 bases). The CDR3 loop spans 15 amino acids. V was pared by 6 bases and J by 4 bases, with 16 bases between.

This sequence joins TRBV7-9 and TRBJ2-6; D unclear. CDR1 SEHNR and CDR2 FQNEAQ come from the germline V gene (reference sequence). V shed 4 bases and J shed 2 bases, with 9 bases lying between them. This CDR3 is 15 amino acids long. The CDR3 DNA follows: TGTGCCAGCAGCTGGAGTCGGGCTGGGGCCAACGTCCTGACTTTC. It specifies CASSWSRAGANVLTF.